This TCR beta chain derives from a study of cytomegalovirus exposure and HLA in healthy donors. In the case of this clone: The target antigen is unknown.

The study's findings and limits: Presence/absence analyses treated sequencing depth as roughly uniform across donors.

PCR amplification relied on 60 Vbeta primers (plus 13 Jbeta primers). Per the study methods: Later, an analysis found 80 million or so unique TCR beta chains, and about 9.9 million of these were shared. The assay was immunoSEQ multiplex PCR, and TCRdb's table has in-frame clones only and misses some. V, J and clone size were drawn from that table, and D and trimming were deduced from the DNA. This table has over 150,000 clones, 70% to 75% appearing once. This TCR was sampled from a male donor in good health and CMV-seronegative. The sequencing input was PBMCs.

In nucleotides, the CDR3 is TGTGCCAGCAGCTTTAGAGATGGCTACACCTTC. Translation gives CASSFRDGYTF. The chain couples TRBV13 to TRBJ1-2; D unresolved. The CDR3 is made up of 11 amino acids. Trimming left V 3 bases short and J 6 bases short, with 5 bases between. Germline V gene data show CDR1 as PRHDT and CDR2 as FYEKMQ (reference sequence).